Sequencing of this T cell receptor beta chain was carried out in a study of T-cell memory formation after mild COVID-19. Study details: Clustering of TCRs was largely donor specific.

This clonotype has more than one count but fewer than ten. Its antigen is not identified. TCRdb redid the calling of the 5' RACE reads with MiXCR, one entry per CDR3 protein. The data hold a few hundred thousand distinct CDR3 sequences, with about 21% observed a single time. Study-level findings and limits: What remained unconfirmed was the SARS-CoV-2 specificity of second-wave clones peaking on day 37. Clones contracting day 15 to 85 were balanced CD4/CD8; later expanders leaned CD4+.

The germline V gene has CDR1 SEHNR and CDR2 FQNEAQ (reference sequence). The ends were cut back, 5 bases at V and 8 bases at J, with 17 bases in the middle. The CDR3 is made up of 14 amino acids. The sequencing input was PBMCs or a T cell subset sorted from them (not recorded which). The clonotype comes from an adult woman who had mild COVID-19 (a few samples of this study predate the infection). Cell type and time point are not known. V is TRBV7-9 and J is TRBJ2-3; D unclear. The CDR3 spells CASSRFVSGGTQYF. CDR3 sequence (DNA): TGTGCCAGCAGCCGTTTTGTGTCGGGTGGTACGCAGTATTTT. Combining the CDR3 with reference TRBV7-9 and TRBJ2-3 gives the whole variable domain DTGVSQNPRHKITKRGQNVTFRCDPISEHNRLYWYRQTLGQGPEFLTYFQNEAQLEKSRLLSDRFSAERPKGSFSTLEIQRTEQGDSAMYLCASSRFVSGGTQYFGPGTRLTVL.